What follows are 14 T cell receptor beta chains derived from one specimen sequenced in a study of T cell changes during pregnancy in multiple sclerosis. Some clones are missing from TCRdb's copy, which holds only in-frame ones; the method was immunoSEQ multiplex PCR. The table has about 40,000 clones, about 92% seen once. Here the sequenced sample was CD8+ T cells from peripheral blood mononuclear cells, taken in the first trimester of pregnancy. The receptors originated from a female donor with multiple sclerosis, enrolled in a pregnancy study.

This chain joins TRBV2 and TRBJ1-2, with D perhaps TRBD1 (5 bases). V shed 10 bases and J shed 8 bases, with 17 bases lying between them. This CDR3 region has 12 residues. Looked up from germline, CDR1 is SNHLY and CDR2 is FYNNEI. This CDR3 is CANTLGVYGYTF. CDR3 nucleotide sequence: TGTGCCAACACCTTAGGGGTTTACGGCTACACCTTC.

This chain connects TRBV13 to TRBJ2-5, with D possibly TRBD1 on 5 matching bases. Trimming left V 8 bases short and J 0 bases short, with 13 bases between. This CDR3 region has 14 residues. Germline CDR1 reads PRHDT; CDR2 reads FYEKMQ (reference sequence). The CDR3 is CASGATANQETQYF. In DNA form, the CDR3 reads TGTGCCAGCGGGGCGACGGCGAACCAAGAGACCCAGTACTTC.

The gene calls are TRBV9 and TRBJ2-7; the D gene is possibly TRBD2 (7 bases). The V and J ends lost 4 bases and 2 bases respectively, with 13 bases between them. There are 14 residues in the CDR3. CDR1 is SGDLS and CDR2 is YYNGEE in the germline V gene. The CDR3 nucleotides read TGTGCCAGCAGCCCCCGGGGGGCCGCCTACGAGCAGTACTTC. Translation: CASSPRGAAYEQYF.

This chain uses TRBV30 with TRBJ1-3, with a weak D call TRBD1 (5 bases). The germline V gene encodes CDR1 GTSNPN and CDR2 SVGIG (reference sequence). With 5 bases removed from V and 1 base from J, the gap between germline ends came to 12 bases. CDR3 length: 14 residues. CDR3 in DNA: TGTGCCTGGGCGCGGGGACCTTCTGGAAACACCATATATTTT. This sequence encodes CAWARGPSGNTIYF.

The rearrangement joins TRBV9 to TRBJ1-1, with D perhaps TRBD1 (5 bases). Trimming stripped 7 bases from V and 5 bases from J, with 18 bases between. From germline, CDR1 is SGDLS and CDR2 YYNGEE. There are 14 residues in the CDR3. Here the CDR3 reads CASEARGAGTEAFF. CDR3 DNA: TGTGCCAGCGAAGCCCGGGGCGCGGGGACTGAAGCTTTCTTT. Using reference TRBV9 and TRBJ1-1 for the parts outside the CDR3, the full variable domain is DSGVTQTPKHLITATGQRVTLRCSPRSGDLSVYWYQQSLDQGLQFLIQYYNGEERAKGNILERFSAQQFPDLHSELNLSSLELGDSALYFCASEARGAGTEAFFGQGTRLTVV.

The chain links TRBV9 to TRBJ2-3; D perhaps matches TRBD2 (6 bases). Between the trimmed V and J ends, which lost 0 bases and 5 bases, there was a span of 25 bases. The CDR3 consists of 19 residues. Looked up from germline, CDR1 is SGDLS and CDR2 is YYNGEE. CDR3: CASSVDRMRGGTEGDTQYF. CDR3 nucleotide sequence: TGTGCCAGCAGCGTAGATCGTATGAGGGGCGGGACCGAAGGAGATACGCAGTATTTT.

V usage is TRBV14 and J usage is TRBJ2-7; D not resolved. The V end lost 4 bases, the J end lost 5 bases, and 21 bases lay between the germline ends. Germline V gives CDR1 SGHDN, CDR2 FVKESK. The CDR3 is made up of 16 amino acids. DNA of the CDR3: TGTGCCAGCAGCCCCTTCCGACTCACCGGAGAGGACGAGCAGTACTTC. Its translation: CASSPFRLTGEDEQYF.

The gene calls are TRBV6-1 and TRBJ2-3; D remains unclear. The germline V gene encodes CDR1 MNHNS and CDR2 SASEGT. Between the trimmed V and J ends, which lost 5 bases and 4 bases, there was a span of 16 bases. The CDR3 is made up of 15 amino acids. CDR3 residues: CASSNQPGTPDTQYF. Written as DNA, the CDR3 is TGTGCCAGCAGTAACCAACCTGGCACCCCAGATACGCAGTATTTT.

CDR3 sequence (DNA): TGTGCCAGCAGCTTGGGGACAGCCTGGGGAGCTTTCTTT. Translating it yields CASSLGTAWGAFF. The V gene is TRBV7-2, the J gene TRBJ1-1; the match to TRBD1 covers 7 bases. The CDR3 extends over 13 amino acids. From germline, CDR1 is SGHTA and CDR2 FQGNSA. V shed 3 bases, J shed 10 bases, and the junction held 8 bases outside the gene matches. Complete variable domain (other parts from reference TRBV7-2 and TRBJ1-1): GAGVSQSPSNKVTEKGKDVELRCDPISGHTALYWYRQSLGQGLEFLIYFQGNSAPDKSGLPSDRFSAERTGGSVSTLTIQRTQQEDSAVYLCASSLGTAWGAFFGQGTRLTVV.

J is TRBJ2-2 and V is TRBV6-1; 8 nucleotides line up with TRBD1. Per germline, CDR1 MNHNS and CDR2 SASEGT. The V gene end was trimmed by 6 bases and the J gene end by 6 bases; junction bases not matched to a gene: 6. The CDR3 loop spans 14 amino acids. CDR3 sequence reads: CASRPGQASGELFF. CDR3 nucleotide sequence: TGTGCCAGCAGGCCGGGACAGGCCTCCGGGGAGCTGTTTTTT.

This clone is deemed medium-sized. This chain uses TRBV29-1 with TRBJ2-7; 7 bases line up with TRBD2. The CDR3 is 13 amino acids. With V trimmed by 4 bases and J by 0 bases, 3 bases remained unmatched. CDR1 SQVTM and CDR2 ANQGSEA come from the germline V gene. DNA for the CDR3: TGCAGCGTTGTACGGGGGGACTCCTACGAGCAGTACTTC. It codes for CSVVRGDSYEQYF.

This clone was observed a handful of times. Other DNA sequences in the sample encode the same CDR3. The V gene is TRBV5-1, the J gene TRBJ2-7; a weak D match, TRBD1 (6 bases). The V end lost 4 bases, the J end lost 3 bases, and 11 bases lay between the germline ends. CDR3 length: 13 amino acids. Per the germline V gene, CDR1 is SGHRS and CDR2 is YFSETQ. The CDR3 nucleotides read TGCGCCAGCAGCGCACCGGACAGCTACGAGCAGTACTTC. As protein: CASSAPDSYEQYF.

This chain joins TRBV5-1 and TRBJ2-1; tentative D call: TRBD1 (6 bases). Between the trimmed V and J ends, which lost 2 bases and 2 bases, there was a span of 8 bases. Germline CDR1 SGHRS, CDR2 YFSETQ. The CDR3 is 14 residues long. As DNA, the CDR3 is TGCGCCAGCAGCTTTAACAGGGCCTACAATGAGCAGTTCTTC. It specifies CASSFNRAYNEQFF.

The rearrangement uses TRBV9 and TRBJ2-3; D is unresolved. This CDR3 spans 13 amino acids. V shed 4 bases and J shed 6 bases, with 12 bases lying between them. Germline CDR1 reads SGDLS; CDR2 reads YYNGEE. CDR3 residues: CASSPPARDTQYF. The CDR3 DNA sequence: TGTGCCAGCAGCCCCCCCGCCCGGGATACGCAGTATTTT.